The source of this T cell receptor beta chain is a study of T cells after yellow fever vaccination. Study-wide context: SMART-Seq v4 Ultra Low Input served to prepare low-cell-number fractions. Study-wide results and caveats: Only a minor proportion of clonotypes was detected across both CD4 and CD8 compartments.

This clonotype was counted many times. Its antigen is still unknown. Conversion of TCR transcripts into cDNA relied on 5'RACE template switching, which added a universal primer site and UMIs. A single record per CDR3 protein comes from TCRdb applying MiXCR to the 5' RACE reads. This sample has 200,000 to 300,000 distinct CDR3 sequences; about 7% occur once, and the top ten carry 0.85%. Sequencing used CD4+ T cells sorted from PBMCs, obtained 15 days after the yellow fever booster vaccination. The TCR comes from a man aged 25 to 40 who received the YFV17D yellow fever vaccine.

The CDR3 protein is CASSPPPSSSYNEQFF. CDR3 coding DNA: TGTGCCAGCTCACCCCCCCCCTCTAGCTCCTACAATGAGCAGTTCTTC. The chain uses TRBV18 and TRBJ2-1; D is unclear. The germline gives CDR1 KGHSH, CDR2 LQKENI. The CDR3 consists of 16 residues. V lost 3 bases, J lost 0 bases, and 12 bases lay in between.